This note documents a single TCR beta chain sequence. The protocol was immunoSEQ multiplex PCR, while the TCRdb copy is restricted to in-frame clones and leaves out a portion. The data contain fewer than 85,000 clones, over 65% of them seen just once; the ten biggest clones take up 4.1%. The CDR3 is 12 amino acids. CDR1 and CDR2 (germline): SGHTA, FQGNSA. V was shortened by 11 bases and J by 7 bases, with 18 bases between the two germline ends. This sample was included in a study of blood T cell repertoires in COVID-19. The sample was peripheral blood. The chain employs TRBV7-2 and TRBJ2-7; D perhaps matches TRBD2 (6 bases). The clonotype originates from a woman aged 60 to 75 with acute or convalescent COVID-19. The CDR3: CASGLSPREQYF. DNA of the CDR3: TGTGCCTCGGGACTCAGCCCGCGGGAGCAGTACTTC.